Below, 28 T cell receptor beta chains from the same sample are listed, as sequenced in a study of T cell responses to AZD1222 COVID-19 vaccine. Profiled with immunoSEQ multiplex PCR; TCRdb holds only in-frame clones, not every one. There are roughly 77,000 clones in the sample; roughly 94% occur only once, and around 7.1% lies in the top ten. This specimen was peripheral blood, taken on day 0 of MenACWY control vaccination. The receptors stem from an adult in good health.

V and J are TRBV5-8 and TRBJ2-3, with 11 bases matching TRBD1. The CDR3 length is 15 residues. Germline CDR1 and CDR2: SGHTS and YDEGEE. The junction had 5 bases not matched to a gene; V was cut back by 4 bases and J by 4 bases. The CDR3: CASSRTGGFSDTQYF. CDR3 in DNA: TGTGCCAGCAGCAGGACAGGGGGCTTTTCAGATACGCAGTATTTT.

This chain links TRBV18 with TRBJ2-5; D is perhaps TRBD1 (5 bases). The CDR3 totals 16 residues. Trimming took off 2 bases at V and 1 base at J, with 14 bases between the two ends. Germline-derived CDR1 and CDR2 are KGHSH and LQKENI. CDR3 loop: CASSPTRQIRQETQYF. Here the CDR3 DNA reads TGTGCCAGCTCACCAACTCGACAGATCCGCCAAGAGACCCAGTACTTC.

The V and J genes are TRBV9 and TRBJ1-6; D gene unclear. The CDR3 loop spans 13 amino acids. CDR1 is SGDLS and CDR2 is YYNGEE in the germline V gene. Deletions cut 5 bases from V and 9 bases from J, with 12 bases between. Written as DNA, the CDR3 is TGTGCCAGCAGTCCCCAACCTGTTTCACCCCTCCACTTT. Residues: CASSPQPVSPLHF.

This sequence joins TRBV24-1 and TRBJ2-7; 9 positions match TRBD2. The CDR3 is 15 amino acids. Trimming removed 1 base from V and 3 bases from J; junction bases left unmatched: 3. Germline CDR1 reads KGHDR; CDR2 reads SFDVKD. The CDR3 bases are TGTGCCACCAGTGATTTTGGTAGCGGGGGCTACGAGCAGTACTTC. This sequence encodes CATSDFGSGGYEQYF.

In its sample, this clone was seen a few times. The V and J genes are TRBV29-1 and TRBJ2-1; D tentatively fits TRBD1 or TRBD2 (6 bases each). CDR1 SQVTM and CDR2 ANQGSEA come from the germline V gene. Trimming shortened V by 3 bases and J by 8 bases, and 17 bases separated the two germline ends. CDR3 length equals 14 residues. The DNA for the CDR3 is TGCAGCGTTGAGTCGGGGGCCCGAGGCGATGAGCAGTTCTTC. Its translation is CSVESGARGDEQFF.

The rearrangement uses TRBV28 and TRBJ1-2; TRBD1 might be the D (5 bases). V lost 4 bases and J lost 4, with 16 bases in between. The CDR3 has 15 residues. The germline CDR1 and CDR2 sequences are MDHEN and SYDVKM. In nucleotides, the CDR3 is TGTGCCAGCAGTTACGGAGGGACGTACATCTATGGCTACACCTTC. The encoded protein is CASSYGGTYIYGYTF.

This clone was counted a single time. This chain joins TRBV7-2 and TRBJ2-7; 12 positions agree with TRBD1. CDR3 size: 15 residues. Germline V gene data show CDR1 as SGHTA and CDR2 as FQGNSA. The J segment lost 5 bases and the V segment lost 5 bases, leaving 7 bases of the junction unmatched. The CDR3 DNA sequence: TGTGCCAGCAGCCCCCCTGGGACAGGGGGCCACGAGCAGTACTTC. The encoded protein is CASSPPGTGGHEQYF.

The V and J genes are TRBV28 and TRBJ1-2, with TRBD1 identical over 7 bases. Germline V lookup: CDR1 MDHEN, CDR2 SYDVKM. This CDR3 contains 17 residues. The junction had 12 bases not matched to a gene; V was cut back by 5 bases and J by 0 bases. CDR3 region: CASSRYPEGAANYGYTF. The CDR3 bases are TGTGCCAGCAGTCGCTATCCGGAGGGGGCAGCTAACTATGGCTACACCTTC.

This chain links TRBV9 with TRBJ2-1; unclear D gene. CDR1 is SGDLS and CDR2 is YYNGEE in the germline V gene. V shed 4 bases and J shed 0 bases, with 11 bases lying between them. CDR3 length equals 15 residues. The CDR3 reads CASSPHYSSYNEQFF. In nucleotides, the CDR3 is TGTGCCAGCAGCCCTCACTATAGCTCCTACAATGAGCAGTTCTTC.

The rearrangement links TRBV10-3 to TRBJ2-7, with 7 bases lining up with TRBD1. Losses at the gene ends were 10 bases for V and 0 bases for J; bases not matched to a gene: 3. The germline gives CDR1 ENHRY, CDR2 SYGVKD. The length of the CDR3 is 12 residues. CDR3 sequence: CATGQASYEQYF. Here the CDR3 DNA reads TGTGCCACCGGACAGGCCTCCTACGAGCAGTACTTC.

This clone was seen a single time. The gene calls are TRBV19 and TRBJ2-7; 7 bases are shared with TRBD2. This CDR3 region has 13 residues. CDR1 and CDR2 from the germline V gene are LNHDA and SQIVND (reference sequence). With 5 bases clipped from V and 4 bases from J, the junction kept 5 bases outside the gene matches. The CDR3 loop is CASSFGTKYEQYF. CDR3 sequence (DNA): TGTGCCAGTAGTTTCGGGACTAAGTACGAGCAGTACTTC.

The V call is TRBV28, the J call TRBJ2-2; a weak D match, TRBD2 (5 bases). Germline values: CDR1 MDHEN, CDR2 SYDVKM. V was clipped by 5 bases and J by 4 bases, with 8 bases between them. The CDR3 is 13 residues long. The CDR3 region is CASSPGSTGELFF. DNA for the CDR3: TGTGCCAGCAGTCCGGGGTCCACCGGGGAGCTGTTTTTT.

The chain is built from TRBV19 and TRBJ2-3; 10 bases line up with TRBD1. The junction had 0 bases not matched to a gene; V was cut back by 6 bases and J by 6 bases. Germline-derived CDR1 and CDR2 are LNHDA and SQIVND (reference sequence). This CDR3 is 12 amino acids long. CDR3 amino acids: CASRDRGDTQYF. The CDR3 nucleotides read TGTGCCAGTAGGGACAGGGGGGATACGCAGTATTTT.

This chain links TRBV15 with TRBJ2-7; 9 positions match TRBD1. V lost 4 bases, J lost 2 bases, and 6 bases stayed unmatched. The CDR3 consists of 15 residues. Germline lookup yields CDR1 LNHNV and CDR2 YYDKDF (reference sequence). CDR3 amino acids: CATSIGTGPTYEQYF. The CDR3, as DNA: TGTGCCACCAGCATAGGGACAGGGCCTACCTACGAGCAGTACTTC.

CDR3 protein: CASSLWGPGHNNQPQHF. The CDR3 coding sequence is TGTGCCAGCAGTTTATGGGGTCCGGGGCATAACAATCAGCCCCAGCATTTT. The V gene is TRBV28, the J gene TRBJ1-5; maybe TRBD1 (5 bases). From germline, CDR1 is MDHEN and CDR2 SYDVKM. The V and J ends lost 0 bases and 3 bases respectively, with 15 bases between them. The CDR3 is 17 amino acids.

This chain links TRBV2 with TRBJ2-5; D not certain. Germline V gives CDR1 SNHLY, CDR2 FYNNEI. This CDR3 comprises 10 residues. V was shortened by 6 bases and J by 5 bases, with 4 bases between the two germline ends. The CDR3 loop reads CASRRETQYF. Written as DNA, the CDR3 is TGTGCCAGCAGGCGGGAGACCCAGTACTTC.

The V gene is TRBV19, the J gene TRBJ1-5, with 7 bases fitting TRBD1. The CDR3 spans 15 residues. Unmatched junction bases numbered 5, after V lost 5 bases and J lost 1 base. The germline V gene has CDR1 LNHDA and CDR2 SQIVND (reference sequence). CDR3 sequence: CASSRLTGSNQPQHF. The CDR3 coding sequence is TGTGCCAGTAGTCGCCTGACAGGGAGCAATCAGCCCCAGCATTTT.

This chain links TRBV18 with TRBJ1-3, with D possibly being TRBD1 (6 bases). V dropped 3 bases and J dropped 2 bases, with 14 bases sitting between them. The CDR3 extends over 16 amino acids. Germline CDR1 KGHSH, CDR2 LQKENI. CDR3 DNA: TGTGCCAGCTCACCGCCACAGGGTGAAGCTGGAAACACCATATATTTT. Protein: CASSPPQGEAGNTIYF.

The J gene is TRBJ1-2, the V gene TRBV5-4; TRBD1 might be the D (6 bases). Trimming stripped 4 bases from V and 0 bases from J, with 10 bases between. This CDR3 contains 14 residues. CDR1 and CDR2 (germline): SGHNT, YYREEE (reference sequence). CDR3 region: CASSEQGTNYGYTF. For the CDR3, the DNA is TGTGCCAGCAGCGAACAGGGAACTAACTATGGCTACACCTTC.

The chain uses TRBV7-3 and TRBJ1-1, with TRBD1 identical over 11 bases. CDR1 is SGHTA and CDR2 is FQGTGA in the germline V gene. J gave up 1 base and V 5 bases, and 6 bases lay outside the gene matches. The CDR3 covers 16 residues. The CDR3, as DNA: TGTGCCAGCAGCCCGAACGGACAGGGGGCGAACACTGAAGCTTTCTTT. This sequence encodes CASSPNGQGANTEAFF.

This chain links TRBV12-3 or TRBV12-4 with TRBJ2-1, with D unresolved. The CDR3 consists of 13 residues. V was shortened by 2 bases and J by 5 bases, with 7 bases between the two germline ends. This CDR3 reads CASSLWQNNEQFF. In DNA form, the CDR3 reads TGTGCCAGCAGTTTATGGCAGAACAATGAGCAGTTCTTC.

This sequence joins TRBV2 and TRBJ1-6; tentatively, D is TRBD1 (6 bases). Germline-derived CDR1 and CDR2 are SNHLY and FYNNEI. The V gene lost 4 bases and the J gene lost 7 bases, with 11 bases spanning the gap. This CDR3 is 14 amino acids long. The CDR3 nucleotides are TGTGCCAGCAGTGCAGGGGACAAGAATTCACCCCTCCACTTT. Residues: CASSAGDKNSPLHF.

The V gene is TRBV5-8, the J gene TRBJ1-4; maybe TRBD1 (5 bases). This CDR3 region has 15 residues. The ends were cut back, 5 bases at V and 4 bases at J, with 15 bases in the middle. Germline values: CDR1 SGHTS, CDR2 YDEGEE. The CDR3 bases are TGTGCCAGCAGAACTACCGGGACGGATAATGAAAAACTGTTTTTT. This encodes CASRTTGTDNEKLFF.

This CDR3 reads CASSLVQHPSDTF. The CDR3 nucleotides are TGTGCCAGCAGCTTGGTACAGCATCCGAGCGACACCTTC. The chain has TRBV13 and TRBJ1-2; D unclear. This CDR3 is 13 amino acids long. Germline V gene lookup returns CDR1 PRHDT and CDR2 FYEKMQ (reference sequence). The V end was cut by 3 bases, the J end by 12 bases, with 17 bases between. Based on the CDR3 plus reference TRBV13 and TRBJ1-2, the full variable domain is AAGVIQSPRHLIKEKRETATLKCYPIPRHDTVYWYQQGPGQDPQFLISFYEKMQSDKGSIPDRFSAQQFSDYHSELNMSSLELGDSALYFCASSLVQHPSDTFGSGTRLTVV.

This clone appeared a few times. The CDR3 here is CASSLAGGAYGYTF. In nucleotides, the CDR3 is TGTGCCAGCAGCTTAGCGGGCGGAGCCTATGGCTACACCTTC. This chain uses TRBV7-9 with TRBJ1-2, with D unclear. The V end was cut by 0 bases, the J end by 4 bases, with 9 bases between. CDR1 and CDR2 (germline): SEHNR, FQNEAQ (reference sequence). CDR3 length: 14 residues.

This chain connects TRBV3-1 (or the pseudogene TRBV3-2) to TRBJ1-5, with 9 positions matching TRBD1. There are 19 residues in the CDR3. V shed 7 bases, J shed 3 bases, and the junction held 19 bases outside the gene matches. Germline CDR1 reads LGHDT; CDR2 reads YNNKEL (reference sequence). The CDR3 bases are TGTGCCAGCACCTCAATATGGCTTTTTCGGGACAGGGACAATCAGCCCCAGCATTTT. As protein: CASTSIWLFRDRDNQPQHF.

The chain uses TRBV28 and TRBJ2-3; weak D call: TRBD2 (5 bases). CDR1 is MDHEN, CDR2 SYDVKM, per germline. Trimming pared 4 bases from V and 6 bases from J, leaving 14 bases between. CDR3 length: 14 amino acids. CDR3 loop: CASSSFPGVDTQYF. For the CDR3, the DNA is TGTGCCAGCAGTTCTTTCCCCGGGGTCGATACGCAGTATTTT. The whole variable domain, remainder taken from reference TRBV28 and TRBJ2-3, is DVKVTQSSRYLVKRTGEKVFLECVQDMDHENMFWYRQDPGLGLRLIYFSYDVKMKEKGDIPEGYSVSREKKERFSLILESASTNQTSMYLCASSSFPGVDTQYFGPGTRLTVL.

The CDR3 DNA reads as TGCGCCAGCAGCTTGGGGGGCCGCACTGAAGCTTTCTTT. Translated: CASSLGGRTEAFF. The chain uses TRBV5-1 and TRBJ1-1, with D perhaps matching TRBD1 (5 bases). Between the trimmed V and J ends, which lost 0 bases and 4 bases, there was a span of 7 bases. This CDR3 is 13 amino acids long. Germline values: CDR1 SGHRS, CDR2 YFSETQ. The full variable domain, completed using reference TRBV5-1 and TRBJ1-1, is KAGVTQTPRYLIKTRGQQVTLSCSPISGHRSVSWYQQTPGQGLQFLFEYFSETQRNKGNFPGRFSGRQFSNSRSEMNVSTLELGDSALYLCASSLGGRTEAFFGQGTRLTVV.